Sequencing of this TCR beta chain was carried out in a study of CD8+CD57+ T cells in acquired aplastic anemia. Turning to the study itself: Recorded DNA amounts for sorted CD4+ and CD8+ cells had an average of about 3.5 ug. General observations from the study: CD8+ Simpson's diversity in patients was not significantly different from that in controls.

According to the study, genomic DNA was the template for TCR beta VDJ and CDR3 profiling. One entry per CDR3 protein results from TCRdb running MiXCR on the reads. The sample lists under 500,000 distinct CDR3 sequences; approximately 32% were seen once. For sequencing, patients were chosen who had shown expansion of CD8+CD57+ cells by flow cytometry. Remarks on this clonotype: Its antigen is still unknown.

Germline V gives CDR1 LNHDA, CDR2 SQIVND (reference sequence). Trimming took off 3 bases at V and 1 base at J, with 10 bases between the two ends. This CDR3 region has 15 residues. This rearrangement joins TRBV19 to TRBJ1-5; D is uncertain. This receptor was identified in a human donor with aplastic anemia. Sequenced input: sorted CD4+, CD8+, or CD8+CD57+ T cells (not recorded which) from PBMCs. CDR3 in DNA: TGTGCCAGTAGTATCAAGGGTGTCAGCAATCAGCCCCAGCATTTT. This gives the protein CASSIKGVSNQPQHF.